Listed below are T cell receptor beta chains from one sample, sequenced in a study of OX40 agonist ivuxolimab in advanced cancers. Sequencing used immunoSEQ multiplex PCR; TCRdb keeps in-frame clones, though not all of them. This table has some 45,000 clones, about 89% appearing once. This sample comprised CD4+ or CD8+ T cells sorted from blood, obtained in a trial of the OX40 agonist ivuxolimab. The origin of the receptors is an adult with an advanced solid tumor such as melanoma, head and neck, liver or kidney cancer. CDR3s include the opening cysteine and the closing phenylalanine or tryptophan. The D gene is left open where the match is weak. Expanded clones are given a class, and other clones once, few, many or no size at all.

V gene: TRBV6-1
clone size: NA
CDR3 length: 16
D gene: TRBD1
J gene: TRBJ2-3
CDR3 DNA: TGTGCCAGCAGTGACTTTGGACAGGGGGACACAGATACGCAGTATTTT
CDR3 protein: CASSDFGQGDTDTQYF

V gene: TRBV7-9
clone size: NA
CDR3 length: 16
D gene: NA
J gene: TRBJ1-2
CDR3 DNA: TGTGCCAGCAGCTACCCTAGGGGCGGGAGTACCTATGGCTACACCTTC
CDR3 protein: CASSYPRGGSTYGYTF

V gene: TRBV10-3
clone size: NA
CDR3 length: 13
D gene: NA
J gene: TRBJ1-5
CDR3 DNA: TGTGCCATCAGGCGGGACGGAGATCAGCCCCAGCATTTT
CDR3 protein: CAIRRDGDQPQHF

V gene: TRBV6-5
clone size: NA
CDR3 length: 14
D gene: NA
J gene: TRBJ2-1
CDR3 DNA: TGTGCCAGCAGTTACTACTCGACCAGCAATGAGCAGTTCTTC
CDR3 protein: CASSYYSTSNEQFF

V gene: TRBV4-3
clone size: NA
CDR3 length: 17
D gene: NA
J gene: TRBJ1-2
CDR3 DNA: TGCGCCAGCAGCACCCAGAGGGAGACAGGCTTATCTAACGGCTACACCTTC
CDR3 protein: CASSTQRETGLSNGYTF

V gene: TRBV9
clone size: NA
CDR3 length: 13
D gene: TRBD2
J gene: TRBJ2-7
CDR3 DNA: TGTGCCAGCAGCGTAGGGACTAGCCCTCCTCGCTACTTC
CDR3 protein: CASSVGTSPPRYF

V gene: TRBV9
clone size: once
CDR3 length: 14
D gene: TRBD1
J gene: TRBJ2-7
CDR3 DNA: TGTGCCAGCAGCGTAGGGGACAGAACCTACGAGCAGTACTTC
CDR3 protein: CASSVGDRTYEQYF

V gene: TRBV4-3
clone size: once
CDR3 length: 15
D gene: TRBD2
J gene: TRBJ2-3
CDR3 DNA: TGCGCCAGCAGCCAAACTAGCGGGGTTGCAGATACGCAGTATTTT
CDR3 protein: CASSQTSGVADTQYF

V gene: TRBV6-4
clone size: NA
CDR3 length: 15
D gene: NA
J gene: TRBJ2-2
CDR3 DNA: TGTGCCAGCAGCAAATATGTAGGGGGCACCGGGGAGCTGTTTTTT
CDR3 protein: CASSKYVGGTGELFF

V gene: TRBV2
clone size: NA
CDR3 length: 14
D gene: NA
J gene: TRBJ2-7
CDR3 DNA: TGTGCCAGCAGGGAATTGGGGTATCGGTACGAGCAGTACTTC
CDR3 protein: CASRELGYRYEQYF

V gene: TRBV7-3
clone size: NA
CDR3 length: 17
D gene: TRBD1
J gene: TRBJ2-1
CDR3 DNA: TGTGCCAGCAGCTTTAATCCGTGGGACAGGGTAAACGATGAGCAGTTCTTC
CDR3 protein: CASSFNPWDRVNDEQFF

V gene: TRBV2
clone size: NA
CDR3 length: 15
D gene: NA
J gene: TRBJ1-1
CDR3 DNA: TGTGCCAGCAGTTCCTACCGACAGGAGAACACTGAAGCTTTCTTT
CDR3 protein: CASSSYRQENTEAFF

V gene: TRBV10-1
clone size: NA
CDR3 length: 17
D gene: NA
J gene: TRBJ2-7
CDR3 DNA: TGCGCCAGCAGTGAGTCCTTCCCCCCGGGACCGCTTTATGAGCAGTACTTC
CDR3 protein: CASSESFPPGPLYEQYF

V gene: TRBV4-3
clone size: NA
CDR3 length: 17
D gene: NA
J gene: TRBJ1-6
CDR3 DNA: TGCGCCAGCAGCCAAGATCTGGCGGGTTCCTATAATTCACCCCTCCACTTT
CDR3 protein: CASSQDLAGSYNSPLHF

V gene: TRBV5-6
clone size: once
CDR3 length: 12
D gene: NA
J gene: TRBJ1-2
CDR3 DNA: TGTGCCAGCAGCTCACCGGGACCAAGAACGACCTTC
CDR3 protein: CASSSPGPRTTF

V gene: TRBV19
clone size: NA
CDR3 length: 15
D gene: NA
J gene: TRBJ2-5
CDR3 DNA: TGTGCCAGTAGTATAGAGGGACAAACCGAAGAGACCCAGTACTTC
CDR3 protein: CASSIEGQTEETQYF

V gene: TRBV7-2
clone size: NA
CDR3 length: 14
D gene: NA
J gene: TRBJ2-1
CDR3 DNA: TGTGCCAGCAGATCCCATCGCGGGTACAATGAGCAGTTCTTC
CDR3 protein: CASRSHRGYNEQFF

V gene: TRBV28
clone size: NA
CDR3 length: 12
D gene: NA
J gene: TRBJ2-4
CDR3 DNA: TGTGCCAGCATGAAATGGGGGGACATTCAGTACTTC
CDR3 protein: CASMKWGDIQYF

V gene: TRBV19
clone size: NA
CDR3 length: 13
D gene: TRBD2
J gene: TRBJ2-7
CDR3 DNA: TGTGCCAGTAGTATGGGACTACGCAAGGAGCAGTACTTC
CDR3 protein: CASSMGLRKEQYF

V gene: TRBV19
clone size: once
CDR3 length: 12
D gene: NA
J gene: TRBJ1-2
CDR3 DNA: TGTGCCAGTAGTGCGGGACTTTATGGCTACACCTTC
CDR3 protein: CASSAGLYGYTF

V gene: TRBV19
clone size: once
CDR3 length: 14
D gene: NA
J gene: TRBJ1-4
CDR3 DNA: TGTGCCAGTAGTATTTTCGACAGGAGTGAAAAACTGTTTTTT
CDR3 protein: CASSIFDRSEKLFF

V gene: TRBV4-1
clone size: few
CDR3 length: 15
D gene: TRBD1
J gene: TRBJ2-7
CDR3 DNA: TGCGCCAGCAGCCAGGAGCCGGGACAGGGCTACGAGCAGTACTTC
CDR3 protein: CASSQEPGQGYEQYF

V gene: TRBV27
clone size: few
CDR3 length: 15
D gene: NA
J gene: TRBJ1-1
CDR3 DNA: TGTGCCAGCAGTTTATTTGGCAGTATGAACACTGAAGCTTTCTTT
CDR3 protein: CASSLFGSMNTEAFF

V gene: TRBV7-9
clone size: few
CDR3 length: 16
D gene: NA
J gene: TRBJ2-5
CDR3 DNA: TGTGCCAGCAGCTTAGCGCCCACCGGAGGGATACAGACCCAGTACTTC
CDR3 protein: CASSLAPTGGIQTQYF

V gene: TRBV9
clone size: NA
CDR3 length: 14
D gene: NA
J gene: TRBJ1-5
CDR3 DNA: TGTGCCAGCAGCATCCTGGAGGGGTATCAGCCCCAGCATTTT
CDR3 protein: CASSILEGYQPQHF

V gene: TRBV6-5
clone size: NA
CDR3 length: 14
D gene: NA
J gene: TRBJ1-2
CDR3 DNA: TGTGCCAGCAGTACTAATCCGGTTAACTATGGCTACACCTTC
CDR3 protein: CASSTNPVNYGYTF

V gene: TRBV2
clone size: NA
CDR3 length: 13
D gene: NA
J gene: TRBJ2-3
CDR3 DNA: TGTGCCAGCAGTGATGGAAGAGGAGATACGCAGTATTTT
CDR3 protein: CASSDGRGDTQYF

V gene: TRBV7-9
clone size: few
CDR3 length: 14
D gene: TRBD1
J gene: TRBJ1-1
CDR3 DNA: TGTGCCAGCAGCCCCGGGACAGGGGGGACTGAAGCTTTCTTT
CDR3 protein: CASSPGTGGTEAFF

V gene: TRBV6-1
clone size: NA
CDR3 length: 14
D gene: NA
J gene: TRBJ1-5
CDR3 DNA: TGTGCCAGCACTAGGGGGGTAGGCAATCAGCCCCAGCATTTT
CDR3 protein: CASTRGVGNQPQHF

V gene: TRBV7-6
clone size: NA
CDR3 length: 15
D gene: NA
J gene: TRBJ2-4
CDR3 DNA: TGTGCCAGCAGCCCGGCCGAGGGCAGGCAAAACATTCAGTACTTC
CDR3 protein: CASSPAEGRQNIQYF

V gene: TRBV11-2
clone size: NA
CDR3 length: 12
D gene: NA
J gene: TRBJ2-5
CDR3 DNA: TGTGCCATCAACTTGGGCCAAGAGACCCAGTACTTC
CDR3 protein: CAINLGQETQYF

V gene: TRBV5-6
clone size: NA
CDR3 length: 13
D gene: NA
J gene: TRBJ1-5
CDR3 DNA: TGTGCCAGCAGCCGTGGGGGGAATCAGCCCCAGCATTTT
CDR3 protein: CASSRGGNQPQHF

V gene: TRBV4-2
clone size: once
CDR3 length: 19
D gene: NA
J gene: TRBJ2-3
CDR3 DNA: TGTGCCAGCAGCCAAGTGATGAGAAGTAGGGGCGCGGGCACAGATACGCAGTATTTT
CDR3 protein: CASSQVMRSRGAGTDTQYF

V gene: TRBV6-5
clone size: NA
CDR3 length: 15
D gene: NA
J gene: TRBJ1-3
CDR3 DNA: TGTGCCAGCAGTTATGGGACCGCGCCTGGAAACACCATATATTTT
CDR3 protein: CASSYGTAPGNTIYF

V gene: TRBV4-1
clone size: NA
CDR3 length: 15
D gene: NA
J gene: TRBJ2-1
CDR3 DNA: TGCGCCAGCAGCCAAGGGAGGGACTCCTACAATGAGCAGTTCTTC
CDR3 protein: CASSQGRDSYNEQFF

V gene: TRBV13
clone size: NA
CDR3 length: 14
D gene: TRBD1
J gene: TRBJ1-2
CDR3 DNA: TGTGCCAGCAGCCCAGACAGGGTATTCCATGGCTACACCTTC
CDR3 protein: CASSPDRVFHGYTF

V gene: TRBV19
clone size: NA
CDR3 length: 14
D gene: TRBD1
J gene: TRBJ2-1
CDR3 DNA: TGTGCCAGTAGTACGACAGGGATCTCCGATGAGCAGTTCTTC
CDR3 protein: CASSTTGISDEQFF

V gene: TRBV28
clone size: NA
CDR3 length: 15
D gene: NA
J gene: TRBJ2-7
CDR3 DNA: TGTGCCAGCAGTCCCCGTGGGGCTAGCTCCTACGAGCAGTACTTC
CDR3 protein: CASSPRGASSYEQYF

V gene: TRBV15
clone size: NA
CDR3 length: 15
D gene: TRBD1
J gene: TRBJ1-2
CDR3 DNA: TGTGCCACCAGCAGAGCGGGACAGGTCAATGAAGGCTACACCTTC
CDR3 protein: CATSRAGQVNEGYTF

V gene: TRBV7-9
clone size: NA
CDR3 length: 18
D gene: TRBD1
J gene: TRBJ1-2
CDR3 DNA: TGTGCCAGCAGCTCAACCCGGGACAGGGGGCTCTGGAACTATGGCTACACCTTC
CDR3 protein: CASSSTRDRGLWNYGYTF

V gene: TRBV18
clone size: NA
CDR3 length: 14
D gene: NA
J gene: TRBJ2-7
CDR3 DNA: TGTGCCAGCTCACCCACGGAGGGGACCTACGAGCAGTACTTC
CDR3 protein: CASSPTEGTYEQYF

V gene: TRBV6-6
clone size: NA
CDR3 length: 16
D gene: NA
J gene: TRBJ1-5
CDR3 DNA: TGTGCCAGCAGTTACTCAGTAGGGGGAAACAATCAGCCCCAGCATTTT
CDR3 protein: CASSYSVGGNNQPQHF

V gene: TRBV7-9
clone size: NA
CDR3 length: 14
D gene: NA
J gene: TRBJ1-1
CDR3 DNA: TGTGCCAGCAGGATGATGAAACGGAGGACTGAAGCTTTCTTT
CDR3 protein: CASRMMKRRTEAFF

V gene: TRBV4-3
clone size: NA
CDR3 length: 14
D gene: NA
J gene: TRBJ2-7
CDR3 DNA: TGCGCCAGCAGCCAGGCAGGATGGGCCCACGAGCAGTACTTC
CDR3 protein: CASSQAGWAHEQYF

V gene: TRBV4-1
clone size: NA
CDR3 length: 15
D gene: NA
J gene: TRBJ1-4
CDR3 DNA: TGCGCCAGCAGCCACGCGGGGGCTCGGGGTGAAAAACTGTTTTTT
CDR3 protein: CASSHAGARGEKLFF

V gene: TRBV6-5
clone size: NA
CDR3 length: 15
D gene: NA
J gene: TRBJ1-2
CDR3 DNA: TGTGCCAGCAGTTACTCTACAGGCACGAACTATGGCTACACCTTC
CDR3 protein: CASSYSTGTNYGYTF